A selection of T cell receptor beta chains follows, all from one sample in a study of T-cell memory formation after mild COVID-19. Via MiXCR, TCRdb re-called the 5' RACE reads, giving one row per CDR3 protein. The repertoire consists of 200,000 to 250,000 distinct CDR3 sequences, with 9.5% occurring once and the leading ten covering roughly 4%. The specimen sequenced was PBMCs or a T cell subset sorted from them (not recorded which). All receptors derive from a man between 18 and 29 years old who had mild COVID-19 (a few samples of this study predate the infection). Cell type and time point are not known. CDR3s include the opening cysteine and the closing phenylalanine or tryptophan. The order of the fields is J gene, D gene, V gene, clone size, CDR3 DNA, CDR3 protein. A D gene is named only where the DNA matches it firmly. The listing skips clone size in some rows; elsewhere it reads once, few, many or a size class.

J: TRBJ2-7
D: TRBD2
V: TRBV6-2/TRBV6-3
size: -
DNA: TGTGCCAGCAGTTACTCGGCTAGCGGAACCTACGAGCAGTACTTC
CDR3: CASSYSASGTYEQYF

J: TRBJ1-4
D: -
V: TRBV23-1
size: few
DNA: TGCGTCACCCGTGCAACTAATGAAAAACTGTTTTTT
CDR3: CVTRATNEKLFF

J: TRBJ1-1
D: TRBD1
V: TRBV2
size: -
DNA: TGTGCCAGCAGTGACCGGGACAGTGAAGCTTTCTTT
CDR3: CASSDRDSEAFF

J: TRBJ2-7
D: -
V: TRBV7-9
size: few
DNA: TGTGCCAGCAGCTTAGTTTTAACAGACTACGAGCAGTACTTC
CDR3: CASSLVLTDYEQYF

J: TRBJ2-1
D: -
V: TRBV7-3
size: -
DNA: TGTGCCAGCAGCTTGAACAGGGCGGTGGGTGAGCAGTTCTTC
CDR3: CASSLNRAVGEQFF

J: TRBJ2-2
D: -
V: TRBV12-3/TRBV12-4
size: few
DNA: TGTGCCAGCCGATCACATTCGGCAGGGAACACCGGGGAGCTGTTTTTT
CDR3: CASRSHSAGNTGELFF

J: TRBJ2-2
D: TRBD1
V: TRBV12-3/TRBV12-4
size: -
DNA: TGTGCCAGCAGATTCCGACAGGGTGAAACCGGGGAGCTGTTTTTT
CDR3: CASRFRQGETGELFF

J: TRBJ2-2
D: TRBD1
V: TRBV6-5
size: many
DNA: TGTGCCAGCAGTGAATTGCCGGGACAGGGAACCGGGGAGCTGTTTTTT
CDR3: CASSELPGQGTGELFF

J: TRBJ1-3
D: -
V: TRBV7-9
size: few
DNA: TGTGCCAGCAGCCTAAGGCCCCGGGGCTCTGGAAACACCATATATTTT
CDR3: CASSLRPRGSGNTIYF

J: TRBJ2-5
D: -
V: TRBV20-1
size: -
DNA: TGCAGTGCCGTCGGGGCTCCCCAAGAGACCCAGTACTTC
CDR3: CSAVGAPQETQYF

J: TRBJ1-2
D: TRBD1
V: TRBV5-1
size: few
DNA: TGCGCCAGCAGCCCGGGACAGCTTAACTATGGCTACACCTTC
CDR3: CASSPGQLNYGYTF

J: TRBJ1-2
D: -
V: TRBV10-3
size: many
DNA: TGTGCCATCAGTGAGTCATTGTGGCAGGGCGGTGGCTACACCTTC
CDR3: CAISESLWQGGGYTF

J: TRBJ2-7
D: TRBD1
V: TRBV4-3
size: -
DNA: TGCGCCAGCAGCCAAGATCGGGCTTCGGGGACAGTGGTTGGCTACGAGCAGTACTTC
CDR3: CASSQDRASGTVVGYEQYF

J: TRBJ2-4
D: TRBD2
V: TRBV7-2
size: -
DNA: TGTGCCAGCAGCTTATTTATAGGCGGGAGCCTCAAAAACATTCAGTACTTC
CDR3: CASSLFIGGSLKNIQYF

J: TRBJ2-2
D: -
V: TRBV18
size: -
DNA: TGTGCCAGCTCACCAAGTAGGAGCACCGGGGAGCTGTTTTTT
CDR3: CASSPSRSTGELFF

J: TRBJ2-3
D: TRBD1
V: TRBV2
size: -
DNA: TGTGCCAGCAGTAGGACAGGGTTACTGACAGATACGCAGTATTTT
CDR3: CASSRTGLLTDTQYF

J: TRBJ1-1
D: -
V: TRBV6-5
size: -
DNA: TGTGCCAGCAGTTACAAACCCCCCTCTCACGGGAACACTGAAGCTTTCTTT
CDR3: CASSYKPPSHGNTEAFF

J: TRBJ2-1
D: TRBD2
V: TRBV9
size: few
DNA: TGTGCCAGCAGCGTAGGCACTAGCGTCAATGAGCAGTTCTTC
CDR3: CASSVGTSVNEQFF

J: TRBJ2-5
D: TRBD2
V: TRBV6-2/TRBV6-3
size: few
DNA: TGTGCCAGCAGTTATGCCCAGCGGGGTTCCAGAGAGACCCAGTACTTC
CDR3: CASSYAQRGSRETQYF

J: TRBJ1-5
D: -
V: TRBV25-1
size: -
DNA: TGTGCCAGCAGAGCCGGGGCCTATCAGCCCCAGCATTTT
CDR3: CASRAGAYQPQHF

J: TRBJ2-3
D: -
V: TRBV20-1
size: few
DNA: TGCAGTGCTAGAGCGGCGCCTAGCACAGATACGCAGTATTTT
CDR3: CSARAAPSTDTQYF

J: TRBJ2-3
D: -
V: TRBV5-4
size: few
DNA: TGTGCCAGCAGCCCAGGTCTGGATGGTACGCAGTATTTT
CDR3: CASSPGLDGTQYF

J: TRBJ2-5
D: TRBD1
V: TRBV20-1
size: -
DNA: TGCAGCGCGGACAGGGGTTTGCAAGAGACCCAGTACTTC
CDR3: CSADRGLQETQYF

J: TRBJ2-1
D: TRBD1
V: TRBV18
size: many
DNA: TGTGCCAGCTCGGCCCCAGGGGGCGGTTCCTACAATGAGCAGTTCTTC
CDR3: CASSAPGGGSYNEQFF

J: TRBJ1-2
D: TRBD1
V: TRBV7-7
size: -
DNA: TGTGCTAGCAGCTTTCGACAGGGTGGGAGGTATGGCTACACCTTC
CDR3: CASSFRQGGRYGYTF

J: TRBJ2-7
D: -
V: TRBV18
size: few
DNA: TGTGCCAGCTCACCATTGGCAGGGGAGTTGGCCGAGCAGTACTTC
CDR3: CASSPLAGELAEQYF

J: TRBJ2-2
D: -
V: TRBV12-3/TRBV12-4
size: -
DNA: TGTGCCAGCAGTTTCGGGGTCCCCGGGGAGCTGTTTTTT
CDR3: CASSFGVPGELFF

J: TRBJ2-7
D: TRBD1
V: TRBV6-5
size: -
DNA: TGTGCCAGCCATGGACAGGGCTACGAGCAGTACTTC
CDR3: CASHGQGYEQYF

J: TRBJ2-3
D: TRBD2
V: TRBV5-1
size: -
DNA: TGCGCCAGCAGCTCAAGGATATTCGGGACTAGCGGATCTAGCACAGATACGCAGTATTTT
CDR3: CASSSRIFGTSGSSTDTQYF

J: TRBJ1-2
D: -
V: TRBV11-2
size: many
DNA: TGTGCCAGCCAAGGGATTAACTATGGCTACACCTTC
CDR3: CASQGINYGYTF

J: TRBJ1-4
D: TRBD1
V: TRBV6-1
size: few
DNA: TGTGCCAGCAGGCGACAGGGGGCGCCTACCTTAAGCGAAAAACTGTTTTTT
CDR3: CASRRQGAPTLSEKLFF

J: TRBJ2-1
D: -
V: TRBV5-1
size: many
DNA: TGCGCCAGCAGCTTGGCGCCGGGGCCTCACAATGAGCAGTTCTTC
CDR3: CASSLAPGPHNEQFF

J: TRBJ2-7
D: TRBD2
V: TRBV2
size: -
DNA: TGTGCCTCTCAAAAAGGCGGGGGGGCCCCCGAGCAGTACTTC
CDR3: CASQKGGGAPEQYF

J: TRBJ1-1
D: TRBD1
V: TRBV5-4
size: -
DNA: TGTGCCAGCAGAGGGACAGGGGGGATAGAAGCTTTCTTT
CDR3: CASRGTGGIEAFF

J: TRBJ1-2
D: TRBD1
V: TRBV10-3
size: -
DNA: TGTGCCATCAGTGGGGACAGGGGGCCTAACTATGGCTACACCTTC
CDR3: CAISGDRGPNYGYTF

J: TRBJ2-1
D: -
V: TRBV4-3
size: -
DNA: TGCGCCAGCAGCCAAGGGGCAGCAAATGAGCAGTTCTTC
CDR3: CASSQGAANEQFF

J: TRBJ2-3
D: -
V: TRBV20-1
size: -
DNA: TGCAGTGCTAGAGATACGCGGGGAACTGAGACAGATACGCAGTATTTT
CDR3: CSARDTRGTETDTQYF

J: TRBJ1-2
D: -
V: TRBV4-3
size: many
DNA: TGCGCCAGCAGCCAAGATCTGGGGGACTTTGACTATGGCTACACCTTC
CDR3: CASSQDLGDFDYGYTF

J: TRBJ2-1
D: -
V: TRBV10-3
size: -
DNA: TGTGCCATCAGTGAGGGGCGGGGAAGGCAGGTTGAGCAGTTCTTC
CDR3: CAISEGRGRQVEQFF

J: TRBJ1-2
D: TRBD1
V: TRBV4-1
size: -
DNA: TGCGCCAGCAGCCAAGATCCGGGACAGAGCTACACCTTC
CDR3: CASSQDPGQSYTF

J: TRBJ1-5
D: -
V: TRBV5-1
size: few
DNA: TGCGCCAGCAGCTTGGGTATCAATCAGCCCCAGCATTTT
CDR3: CASSLGINQPQHF

J: TRBJ2-7
D: -
V: TRBV20-1
size: -
DNA: TGCAGTGCTAGAGATCGACCCCAGGGGAACGAGCAGTACTTC
CDR3: CSARDRPQGNEQYF

J: TRBJ1-2
D: -
V: TRBV5-1
size: many
DNA: TGCGCCAGCAGCTACGACGGGTTGGGCGGAGGCTACACCTTC
CDR3: CASSYDGLGGGYTF

J: TRBJ2-3
D: TRBD2
V: TRBV4-3
size: few
DNA: TGCGCCAGCAGCCAAGAGCTCTCCTCTAGCGGGGGCCCAACAGATACGCAGTATTTT
CDR3: CASSQELSSSGGPTDTQYF

J: TRBJ2-3
D: TRBD2
V: TRBV10-2
size: -
DNA: TGCGCCAGCAGGGGACTAGCGGGTTACACAGATACGCAGTATTTT
CDR3: CASRGLAGYTDTQYF

J: TRBJ2-5
D: TRBD1
V: TRBV20-1
size: few
DNA: TGCAGTGCTAGACCCACAGGGGTAGAGACCCAGTACTTC
CDR3: CSARPTGVETQYF

J: TRBJ2-5
D: -
V: TRBV15
size: many
DNA: TGTGCCACCAGCAGAGATTTGGAGACCCAGTACTTC
CDR3: CATSRDLETQYF

J: TRBJ1-1
D: TRBD1
V: TRBV7-6
size: -
DNA: TGTGCCAGCAGCTTAGAGATTGCAGGGGGCCAAGCTTTCTTT
CDR3: CASSLEIAGGQAFF

J: TRBJ1-2
D: -
V: TRBV27
size: few
DNA: TGTGCCAGCAGTCACTACAGGTCAGCTAACTATGGCTACACCTTC
CDR3: CASSHYRSANYGYTF

J: TRBJ1-6
D: TRBD1
V: TRBV20-1
size: -
DNA: TGCAGTGCCAGACAGGGAAATTCACCCCTCCACTTT
CDR3: CSARQGNSPLHF

J: TRBJ2-5
D: -
V: TRBV24-1
size: many
DNA: TGTGCCACCAGTGATTCCCTGGAGACCCAGTACTTC
CDR3: CATSDSLETQYF

J: TRBJ1-5
D: TRBD1
V: TRBV7-8
size: -
DNA: TGTGCCAGCAGCTTTAGGACAGGGCGCAATCAGCCCCAGCATTTT
CDR3: CASSFRTGRNQPQHF

J: TRBJ1-3
D: TRBD1
V: TRBV6-5
size: -
DNA: TGTGCCAGCAGCCCCTTACAGGGGATAAACACCATATATTTT
CDR3: CASSPLQGINTIYF